This T cell receptor (beta chain) was obtained from a study of vaccination effects on CD4 cells after COVID-19. Study results and limitations: No early post-infection timepoints were available in the study, which also included few convalescent patients.

CD4+ T cells specific for antigen were expanded with viral peptide pools by the ViraFEST assay before sequencing. CD4+ T cell isolation took place after approximately ten days of culture. Either the mRNA-1273 or the BNT162b2 vaccine was given to participants as two doses. Vaccinees lacked prior SARS-CoV-2 infection and tested negative for nucleocapsid antibodies. Each culture had half its medium swapped for IL-2 medium on days 3 and 7. Turning to this clone: Its target is unknown.

V was shortened by 0 bases and J by 0 bases, with 13 bases between the two germline ends. Germline V lookup: CDR1 SGHRS, CDR2 YFSETQ. There are 16 residues in the CDR3. Some clones are missing from TCRdb's copy, which holds only in-frame ones; the method was immunoSEQ multiplex PCR. The sample has 15,000 or so clones, about 78% seen once. V is TRBV5-1 and J is TRBJ2-7; the D is unclear. Sequences were derived from CD4+ T cells from PBMCs cultured with HCoV-NL63 spike peptides, sampled after COVID-19 vaccination. This TCR came from a human donor who received a COVID-19 vaccine. The CDR3 protein is CASSLAPSSFSYEQYF. The CDR3 region has the DNA TGCGCCAGCAGCTTGGCTCCTTCCTCCTTCTCCTACGAGCAGTACTTC.